Detailed here is one TCR beta chain. Assay used: immunoSEQ multiplex PCR; TCRdb lists only in-frame clones, some missing. The table lists about 41,000 clones, 70% to 90% of them singletons. The entry originates in a study of T cell changes during pregnancy in multiple sclerosis. This CDR3 is built from 17 residues. Between the trimmed V and J ends, which lost 4 bases and 8 bases, there was a span of 26 bases. Germline V gene lookup returns CDR1 SGHNT and CDR2 YENEEA. The chain joins TRBV11-3 to TRBJ1-2; tentative D call: TRBD1 (6 bases). The TCR sequence derives from a female donor with multiple sclerosis, enrolled in a pregnancy study. The input for sequencing was CD4+ T cells from peripheral blood mononuclear cells, taken in the first trimester of pregnancy. CDR3 DNA sequence: TGTGCCAGCAGCTCCATCCTCGTGGGAGGGGGAGTAGTCGGCTACACCTTC. Its translation: CASSSILVGGGVVGYTF.